These 8 T cell receptor beta chains came from one sample sequenced in a study of T-cell reconstitution after alpha-beta-depleted transplantation in children. Unique molecular identifiers were incorporated during preparation of the TCRbeta library. Using its own MiXCR run on the PCR reads, TCRdb lists one record per CDR3 protein. The sample consists of about 980,000 distinct CDR3 sequences, roughly 29% of them appearing once. The sequences come from PBMCs, mostly from graft donor cells, collected 360 days after TCRalphabeta/CD19-depleted stem cell transplant. The origin of the receptors is a boy under two years old who had a stem cell transplant for SCID, so the T cells may come from the graft donor.

This chain uses TRBV12-3 or TRBV12-4 with TRBJ1-4, with D possibly matching TRBD1 (5 bases). V dropped 4 bases and J dropped 14 bases, with 14 bases sitting between them. CDR3 length equals 12 residues. The CDR3 region has the DNA TGTGCCAGCAGTTCGGGGACGTCTAGGCTGTTTTTT. Residues: CASSSGTSRLFF.

The CDR3 DNA reads as TGTGCCACCAGTGATACAGTAGGCTTCCAAGAGACCCAGTACTTC. It is translated as CATSDTVGFQETQYF. The chain couples TRBV24-1 to TRBJ2-5; no definite D call. The length of the CDR3 is 15 residues. Between the trimmed V and J ends, which lost 3 bases and 1 base, there was a span of 11 bases. CDR1 KGHDR and CDR2 SFDVKD come from the germline V gene.

This clonotype was detected only a few times. The chain has TRBV7-3 and TRBJ2-2; D perhaps matches TRBD2 (5 bases). Germline V gene data show CDR1 as SGHTA and CDR2 as FQGTGA. V was trimmed by 4 bases and J by 6 bases, leaving 15 bases between them. There are 15 residues in the CDR3. Written as DNA, the CDR3 is TGTGCCAGCAGCTCACCGAAAACGAGGGCCGGGGAGCTGTTTTTT. This sequence encodes CASSSPKTRAGELFF.

This clonotype has a handful of counts. The chain couples TRBV10-3 to TRBJ2-7; TRBD1 is a possible D gene (6 bases). This CDR3 spans 13 amino acids. Trimming shortened V by 1 base and J by 5 bases, and 9 bases separated the two germline ends. CDR1 is ENHRY and CDR2 is SYGVKD in the germline V gene. The CDR3 bases are TGTGCCATCAGTGAGTACAGGGTCCACGAGCAGTACTTC. Translating gives CAISEYRVHEQYF.

This clonotype has just a few counts. The chain couples TRBV27 to TRBJ2-7; the D is unclear. V lost 7 bases and J lost 5, with 15 bases in between. Per germline, CDR1 MNHEY and CDR2 SMNVEV (reference sequence). The CDR3 has 13 amino acids. For the CDR3, the DNA is TGTGCCAGCAACAAATACGGACGCGACGAGCAGTACTTC. It encodes CASNKYGRDEQYF.

This clonotype has only a few counts. V is TRBV28 and J is TRBJ1-1, with no clear D. This CDR3 has 15 residues. V gave up 6 bases and J gave up 0 bases, with 14 bases separating them. CDR1 is MDHEN, CDR2 SYDVKM, per germline. The CDR3 sequence is CASRTTIPMNTEAFF. The CDR3, as DNA: TGTGCCAGCAGAACGACAATCCCCATGAACACTGAAGCTTTCTTT.

This rearrangement joins TRBV3-1 to TRBJ1-6; D is unresolved. V was trimmed by 5 bases and J by 10 bases, leaving 18 bases between them. Germline V gene data show CDR1 as LGHDT and CDR2 as YNNKEL (reference sequence). The CDR3 has 15 amino acids. The CDR3 region has the DNA TGTGCCAGCAGCAGCAGGAGTAGAGTCGGCTCACCCCTCCACTTT. Its protein product is CASSSRSRVGSPLHF.

This clonotype was seen more than once but under ten times. The chain combines TRBV11-2 with TRBJ2-5; 8 positions agree with TRBD2. Germline V gene data show CDR1 as SGHAT and CDR2 as FQNNGV. The CDR3 extends over 17 amino acids. With V trimmed by 5 bases and J by 5 bases, 16 bases remained unmatched. Here the CDR3 reads CASSMRTSMTLYETQYF. CDR3 coding DNA: TGTGCCAGCAGCATGCGGACTAGCATGACCTTATACGAGACCCAGTACTTC.